A single sample gave rise to the 5 T cell receptor beta chains below, sequenced in a study of identical twins. Using its own MiXCR run on the 5' RACE reads, TCRdb lists one record per CDR3 protein. Among around 960,000 distinct CDR3 sequences listed, approximately 13% were seen once. Another study also made use of these data, one on yellow fever vaccine responses in identical twins.

Source material: PBMCs. The receptors originated from a woman aged 18-29 years in good health.

The chain combines TRBV5-1 with TRBJ2-7; D is unclear. The CDR3 loop spans 12 amino acids. Trimming left V 4 bases short and J 5 bases short, with 10 bases between. Germline-derived CDR1 and CDR2 are SGHRS and YFSETQ. CDR3 nucleotides: TGCGCCAGCAGCGTGGAACATAACGAGCAGTACTTC. It is translated as CASSVEHNEQYF.

This clonotype occurred many times. The chain has TRBV14 and TRBJ2-1; D may be TRBD1 or TRBD2 (5 bases each). The CDR3 loop spans 15 amino acids. Trimming left V 1 base short and J 3 bases short, with 10 bases between. The germline gives CDR1 SGHDN, CDR2 FVKESK. For the CDR3, the DNA is TGTGCCAGCAGCCAAGTAAAGGGGAGCTACAATGAGCAGTTCTTC. This translates into CASSQVKGSYNEQFF.

There are a few counts of this clonotype. The chain combines TRBV20-1 with TRBJ2-1; 7 positions match TRBD2. Germline values: CDR1 DFQATT, CDR2 SNEGSKA (reference sequence). The CDR3 spans 15 residues. Unmatched junction bases numbered 11, after V lost 8 bases and J lost 1 base. This CDR3 is CSPDSAGSSYNEQFF. The CDR3 DNA sequence: TGCAGTCCGGACTCAGCGGGGAGTTCCTACAATGAGCAGTTCTTC.

This clonotype has only a few counts. This chain joins TRBV7-3 and TRBJ1-6; D may be TRBD1 (5 bases). The CDR3 totals 12 residues. The V end was cut by 11 bases, the J end by 10 bases, with 15 bases between. The germline CDR1 and CDR2 sequences are SGHTA and FQGTGA. The CDR3 loop reads CARVRGTSPLHF. The CDR3 DNA is TGTGCCCGGGTGAGGGGTACATCACCCCTCCACTTT.

This clonotype was detected only a few times. The chain has TRBV20-1 and TRBJ1-1; 9 bases align to TRBD1. J was trimmed by 0 bases and V by 5 bases; bases with no gene match: 4. There are 14 residues in the CDR3. Germline values: CDR1 DFQATT, CDR2 SNEGSKA (reference sequence). The CDR3 DNA reads as TGCAGTGCTGGGACAGGGTGGATGAACACTGAAGCTTTCTTT. Its protein is CSAGTGWMNTEAFF.